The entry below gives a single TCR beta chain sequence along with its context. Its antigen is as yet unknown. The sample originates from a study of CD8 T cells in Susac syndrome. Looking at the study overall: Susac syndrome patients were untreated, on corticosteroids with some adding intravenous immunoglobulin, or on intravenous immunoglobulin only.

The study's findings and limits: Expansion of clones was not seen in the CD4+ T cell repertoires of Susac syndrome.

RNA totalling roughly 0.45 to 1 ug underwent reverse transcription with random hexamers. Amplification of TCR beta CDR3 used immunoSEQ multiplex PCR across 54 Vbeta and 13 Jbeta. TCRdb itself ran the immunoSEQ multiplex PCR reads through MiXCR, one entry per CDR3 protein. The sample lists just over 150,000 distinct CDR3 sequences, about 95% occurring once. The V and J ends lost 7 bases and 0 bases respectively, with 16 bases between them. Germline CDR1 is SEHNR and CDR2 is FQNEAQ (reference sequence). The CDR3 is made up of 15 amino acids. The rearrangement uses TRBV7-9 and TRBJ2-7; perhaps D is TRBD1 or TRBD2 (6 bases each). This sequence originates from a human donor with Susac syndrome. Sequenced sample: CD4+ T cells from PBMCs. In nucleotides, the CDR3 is TGTGCCAGCACCTATGCGGGACAAAGCTCCTACGAGCAGTACTTC. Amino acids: CASTYAGQSSYEQYF.